This section outlines one TCR beta chain sequence together with its context. The data were obtained in a study of human T cells and chemical hapten exposure. Background on the study: Yields of TCR per sample differed, chiefly owing to small differences in pooled library volume.

The time point: healthy volunteer bleed at 2 weeks. Extraction of total RNA was performed on unfractionated whole blood. V lost 3 bases and J lost 1, with 25 bases in between. The CDR3 totals 19 residues. It was the library that attached unique molecular identifiers to individual cDNA molecules. TCRdb re-analysed the RACE reads in MiXCR, keeping a single row per CDR3 protein. The sample yields 130,000 or so distinct CDR3 sequences, about 9% seen once. The source material was whole blood. The V call is TRBV12-3 or TRBV12-4, the J call TRBJ2-7; D is uncertain. This receptor was identified in a male donor in good health. Some clones in this sample may be carry-over from other donors' samples. CDR3 in DNA: TGTGCCAGCAGTTTCATTCCCCGCCTGGTCGTAAGCCAGTCCTACGAGCAGTACTTC. Translated: CASSFIPRLVVSQSYEQYF.